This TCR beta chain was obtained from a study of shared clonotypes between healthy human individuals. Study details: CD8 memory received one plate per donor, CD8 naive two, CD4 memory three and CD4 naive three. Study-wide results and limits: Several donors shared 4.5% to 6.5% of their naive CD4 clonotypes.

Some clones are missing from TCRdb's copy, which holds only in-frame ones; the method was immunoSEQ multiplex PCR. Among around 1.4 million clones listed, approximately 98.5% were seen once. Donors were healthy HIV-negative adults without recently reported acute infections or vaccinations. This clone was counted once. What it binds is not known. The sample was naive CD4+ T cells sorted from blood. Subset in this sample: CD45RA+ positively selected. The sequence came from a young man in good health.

This chain's CDR3 is CASSLLWTGGQNIQYF. CDR3 sequence (DNA): TGTGCCAGCAGCTTACTCTGGACAGGGGGCCAAAACATTCAGTACTTC. This chain connects TRBV7-2 to TRBJ2-4, with TRBD1 matching over 11 bases. With V trimmed by 2 bases and J by 5 bases, 5 bases remained unmatched. CDR1 is SGHTA, CDR2 FQGNSA, per germline. The CDR3 is made up of 16 amino acids. Full variable domain (remainder filled in from reference TRBV7-2 and TRBJ2-4): GAGVSQSPSNKVTEKGKDVELRCDPISGHTALYWYRQSLGQGLEFLIYFQGNSAPDKSGLPSDRFSAERTGGSVSTLTIQRTQQEDSAVYLCASSLLWTGGQNIQYFGAGTRLSVL.